The T cell receptor (beta chain) described here comes from a study of metastatic and nonmetastatic thyroid tumors. The germline CDR1 and CDR2 sequences are SNHLY and FYNNEI. V shed 6 bases, J shed 5 bases, and the junction held 16 bases outside the gene matches. There are 17 residues in the CDR3. MiXCR reprocessed the PCR reads for TCRdb. This table has tens of thousands of clones, around 20% appearing once. Patients underwent thyroid surgery, and none had received any treatment before it. Sequenced: blood. V and J are TRBV2 and TRBJ1-5; the match to TRBD1 covers 7 bases. The receptor comes from a female donor with papillary thyroid cancer or a benign thyroid nodule (not recorded which). Some clones in this sample may be carry-over from other donors' samples. The CDR3 protein is CASRWDTLKGGDQPQHF. The CDR3 region has the DNA TGTGCCAGCAGGTGGGACACCTTAAAAGGGGGCGATCAGCCCCAGCATTTT. Variable domain in full (rest from reference TRBV2 and TRBJ1-5): EPEVTQTPSHQVTQMGQEVILRCVPISNHLYFYWYRQILGQKVEFLVSFYNNEISEKSEIFDDQFSVERPDGSNFTLKIRSTKLEDSAMYFCASRWDTLKGGDQPQHFGDGTRLSIL.